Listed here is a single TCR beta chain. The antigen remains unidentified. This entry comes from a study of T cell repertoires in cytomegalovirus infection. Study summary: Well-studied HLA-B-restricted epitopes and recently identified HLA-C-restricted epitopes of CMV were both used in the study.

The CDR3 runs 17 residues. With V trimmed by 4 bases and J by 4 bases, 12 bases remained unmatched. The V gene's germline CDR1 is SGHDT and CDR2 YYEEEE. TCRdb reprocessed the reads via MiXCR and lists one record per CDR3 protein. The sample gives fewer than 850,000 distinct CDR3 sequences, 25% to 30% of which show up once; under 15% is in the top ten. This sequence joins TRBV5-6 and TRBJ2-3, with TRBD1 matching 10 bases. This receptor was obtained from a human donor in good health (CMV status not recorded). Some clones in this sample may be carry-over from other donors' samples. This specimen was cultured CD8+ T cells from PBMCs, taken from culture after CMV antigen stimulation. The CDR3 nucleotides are TGTGCCAGCAGCCCCCGGGACAGGGGATTGGTGTCAGATACGCAGTATTTT. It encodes CASSPRDRGLVSDTQYF.